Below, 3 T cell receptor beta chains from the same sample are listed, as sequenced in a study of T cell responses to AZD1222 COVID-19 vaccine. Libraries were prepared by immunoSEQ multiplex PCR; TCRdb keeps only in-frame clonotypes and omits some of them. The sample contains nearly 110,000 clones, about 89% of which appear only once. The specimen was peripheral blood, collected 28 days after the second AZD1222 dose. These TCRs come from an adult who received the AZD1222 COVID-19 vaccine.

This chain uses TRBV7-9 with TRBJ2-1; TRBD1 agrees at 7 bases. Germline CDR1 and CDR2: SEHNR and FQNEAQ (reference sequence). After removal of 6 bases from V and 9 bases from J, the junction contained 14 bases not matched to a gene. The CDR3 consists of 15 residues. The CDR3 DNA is TGTGCCAGCAGTAACACAGGGGTGACCCGTGGTGAGCAGTTCTTC. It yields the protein CASSNTGVTRGEQFF.

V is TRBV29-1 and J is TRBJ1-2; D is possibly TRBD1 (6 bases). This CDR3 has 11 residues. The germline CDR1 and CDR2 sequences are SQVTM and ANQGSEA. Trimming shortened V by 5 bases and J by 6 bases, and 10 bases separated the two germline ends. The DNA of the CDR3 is TGCAGCGTTCTGGGGGCAGATGGCTACACCTTC. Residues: CSVLGADGYTF.

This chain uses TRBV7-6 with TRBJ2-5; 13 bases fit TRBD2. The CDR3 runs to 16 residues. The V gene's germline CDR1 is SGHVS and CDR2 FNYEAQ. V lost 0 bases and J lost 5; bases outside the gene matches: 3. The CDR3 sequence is CASSLAWTSGGETQYF. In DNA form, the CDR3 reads TGTGCCAGCAGCTTAGCTTGGACTAGCGGGGGCGAGACCCAGTACTTC.